This T cell receptor (beta chain) was observed in a study of CD8 T cells in Susac syndrome. The V gene's germline CDR1 is SQVTM and CDR2 ANQGSEA. The length of the CDR3 is 12 residues. Trimming cost V 6 bases and J 5 bases, with 13 bases left between them. Roughly 0.45 to 1 ug RNA was reverse transcribed with random hexamers. An immunoSEQ multiplex PCR generated amplified TCR beta CDR3 products spanning 54 Vbeta and 13 Jbeta. TCRdb processed the immunoSEQ multiplex PCR reads anew with MiXCR; each CDR3 protein has one entry. The sample lists approximately 190,000 distinct CDR3 sequences, nearly 95% occurring once.

The receptor's source is a human donor with multiple sclerosis. This chain connects TRBV29-1 to TRBJ1-1; the D is unclear. The specimen sequenced was CD4+ T cells from PBMCs. CDR3 DNA sequence: TGCAGCGTCCGAGGGTTGGGTACTGAAGCTTTCTTT. This gives the protein CSVRGLGTEAFF. The full variable domain, its missing parts supplied by reference TRBV29-1 and TRBJ1-1, is SAVISQKPSRDICQRGTSLTIQCQVDSQVTMMFWYRQQPGQSLTLIATANQGSEATYESGFVIDKFPISRPNLTFSTLTVSNMSPEDSSIYLCSVRGLGTEAFFGQGTRLTVV.